This is a list of T cell receptor beta chains from one sample in a study of T-cell reconstitution after alpha-beta-depleted transplantation in children. Using its own MiXCR run on the PCR reads, TCRdb lists one record per CDR3 protein. The data show some 600,000 distinct CDR3 sequences, roughly 13% seen once. Sequencing was performed on PBMCs, mostly from graft donor cells, taken 360 days after TCRalphabeta/CD19-depleted stem cell transplant. The receptors originated from a male patient aged 10-17 years who had a stem cell transplant for acute myeloid leukemia, so the T cells may come from the graft donor. CDR3s leave out the opening cysteine and the closing phenylalanine or tryptophan.

V	length	J	CDR3
TRBV29-1	15	TRBJ2-6	SVEKGERETGANVLT
TRBV20-1	14	TRBJ2-3	SASFAGGFDADTQY
TRBV27	12	TRBJ2-3	ASSLGGSSDTQY
TRBV11-2	17	TRBJ2-3	ASSSNPGTRGLSTDTQY
TRBV28	13	TRBJ2-7	ASSSGTETGYEQY
TRBV29-1	11	TRBJ2-7	SFCRGSSYEQY
TRBV3-1	16	TRBJ2-1	AICLTWGLADSYNEQF
TRBV5-1	15	TRBJ1-4	ASTLTGGRRTNEKLF
TRBV20-1	13	TRBJ2-1	SAESPGLANNEQF
TRBV21-1	12	TRBJ2-7	ASSNGDGTYEQY
TRBV15	13	TRBJ2-1	ATSRRLGGYNEQF
TRBV29-1	11	TRBJ2-5	SVNWEWIETQY
TRBV7-2	13	TRBJ1-1	ASSLVVGAYTEAF
TRBV6-5	13	TRBJ2-3	ASSSGAGVTDTQY
TRBV10-3	9	TRBJ2-2	AIRTGGELF
TRBV7-3	14	TRBJ2-1	ASSLGTSGRALEQF
TRBV29-1	11	TRBJ1-2	SVVGQGNYGYT
TRBV20-1	12	TRBJ2-2	SARGAEGTGELF
TRBV29-1	11	TRBJ2-3	SVDWGSPDTQY
TRBV7-2	14	TRBJ2-3	ASSFPRGRAVDTQY
TRBV20-1	12	TRBJ2-2	SASGAANTGELF
TRBV29-1	11	TRBJ2-7	SVQGWGDYEQY